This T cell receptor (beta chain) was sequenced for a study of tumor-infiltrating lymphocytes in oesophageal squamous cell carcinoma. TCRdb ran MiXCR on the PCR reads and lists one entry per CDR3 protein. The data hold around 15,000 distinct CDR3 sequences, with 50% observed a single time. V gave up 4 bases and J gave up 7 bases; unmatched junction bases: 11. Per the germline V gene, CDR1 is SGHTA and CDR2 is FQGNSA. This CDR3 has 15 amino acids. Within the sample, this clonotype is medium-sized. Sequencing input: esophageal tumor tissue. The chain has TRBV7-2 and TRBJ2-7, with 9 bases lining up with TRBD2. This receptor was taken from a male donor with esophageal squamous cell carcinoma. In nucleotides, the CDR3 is TGTGCCAGCAGCTCCGTAGCGGGGGATTACAATGAGCAGTACTTC. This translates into CASSSVAGDYNEQYF.